This T cell receptor (beta chain) was sequenced during a study of cytomegalovirus exposure and HLA in healthy donors (dated by TCRdb to about 2017). Regarding the complete study: In an earlier analysis of 450 to 750 of the donors, approximately 300 Gb of sequence data and approximately 120 million unique TCR beta sequences from some 170 million T cells were reported. An earlier analysis of 587 of the donors applied high-throughput TCR beta sequencing to assess whether each TCR beta V gene segment acted as functional or pseudogenic. In addition to the first cohort of 666 subjects, a separate validation cohort of approximately 110 different subjects was used. A later analysis re-examined previously published TCR beta repertoires from about 700 donors and added high-resolution HLA genotyping to investigate patterns of TCR occurrence. Genome-wide SNP genotypes for about 65% of the 666 donors were used in a later genetic analysis, which treated that subset as a discovery cohort. On average, roughly 200,000 unique TCR beta nucleotide sequences were sequenced per donor among roughly 430 genotyped donors of the cohort, with roughly 20% of those sequences being non-productive. Donor age, sex, ethnicity and CMV serostatus were collected together with the repertoire data. The aim of the study was to test whether cataloging public T cell receptors could identify signatures of past pathogen exposure. Every discovery cohort repertoire had been produced on one sequencing platform. The genetic ancestry cluster associated with self-reported Caucasian donors included 70% to 85% of the roughly 380 genotyped donors. Roughly 300 gigabases of sequencing data and around 80 million unique TCR sequences made up an early release that covered 640 HLA-typed donors. The T cell repertoires of 700 or so subjects were profiled by immunosequencing and related to cytomegalovirus serostatus. To predict cytomegalovirus infection status, the study combined high-throughput TCR immunosequencing, statistical association of individual TCRs with disease status, and machine learning. Both class I and class II loci were covered by HLA typing, at four-digit resolution. The number of typed donors differed by locus: roughly 629-640 for A, B, C, DRB1 and DQB1; some 500 for DQA1; approximately 600 for DPA1; and around 450 for DPB1. Rather than using new phenotypic data, the later analysis identified candidate immune exposures from TCR beta sequences and from how often those sequences occurred across donors. Because of strong linkage in the cohort, 4 to 6 DR-DQ haplotypes were treated as single units for association and clustering. The paper's findings and limits, for the study overall: The authors suggested that the approach could potentially be generalized to other disease states and immunological phenotypes. When HLA alleles, especially DR and DQ, strongly co-occurred, attributing TCR associations to individual alleles was difficult. In an earlier analysis of 587 of the donors, most TCR beta V segments were observed in productive rearrangements about 87% or about 30% of the time, broadly matching IMGT annotations. Because counts were too low, about 17 rarely observed V segments, including chromosome 9 orphons, were excluded from the earlier analysis of 587 of the donors. V-gene and J-gene trimming of TCR beta chains was associated with a missense DCLRE1C variant in a later genetic analysis, and the association was replicated in an independent cohort. A later genetic analysis reported fewer N-insertions in productive TCRs among donors in an Asian-associated ancestry cluster than the roughly 720-donor mean. According to a later analysis, TCR association rates differed among HLA loci, with DRB1 alleles showing the most associated TCRs and HLA-C alleles showing the fewest. Because HLA typing was unavailable for some donors at each locus, only the typed subset was used in association tests. A cluster of highly shared sequence variants was judged likely to represent a technical artifact of the sequencing pipeline. The cohort was sequenced for TCR beta chains only, and without alpha or paired-chain data the features that could be detected were limited. Most CMV-associated TCR beta chains appeared to be HLA-restricted in a later analysis, and the HLA associations seemed to be driven largely by CMV exposure. In a later analysis, HLA-associated TCR beta chains showed more clonal expansion and lower generation probabilities than non-associated chains that were equally common. In vitro tests confirmed that a few of the cytomegalovirus-associated TCR beta chains recognize cytomegalovirus antigens. A further reported finding was that TCR beta sequences accurately predicted the HLA-A and HLA-B alleles for most subjects in the first cohort. Cytomegalovirus status was reported to be diagnosed by the classifier with high specificity and sensitivity in both the original and validation cohorts. While some public TCRs were present in many individuals, most TCR sequences turned up only very rarely across donors. Correlated functional status among segregating V segments might be attributable to linkage disequilibrium, but an unknown experimental factor could not be ruled out. A later analysis associated 17,000 or so TCR beta sequences with specific HLA alleles at a false discovery rate of 0.05. Several of the top co-occurrence clusters appeared to be linked to parvovirus B19, influenza, CMV and Epstein-Barr virus, according to a later analysis. The 87-base-pair reads could not distinguish some IMGT-functional V segments, including TRBV6-2 and TRBV6-3, so those segments were excluded. Sequencing depth was assumed to be roughly uniform across donors in the presence/absence analyses, though that assumption may not hold. Immune exposure information for the cohort was limited to CMV serostatus. The study gave a list of some 150 TCR beta chains associated with cytomegalovirus.

This clone was observed a few times. Its antigen remains undetermined. No clone much larger than this one lies a single base away; base qualities are absent. Taken from cysteine to phenylalanine, the CDR3 has 18 residues. Here the CDR3 DNA is all that survives: 54 bases in frame from base 1. The germline V gene sets CDR1 to SGHVS and CDR2 to FNYEAQ. V is clipped by 3 bases and J by 1 base, and the sequence between their germline boundaries is 19 bases long. Library preparation was by the immunoSEQ multiplex PCR assay. A mixture of 60 forward primers for TCR Vbeta segments and 13 reverse primers for TCR Jbeta segments was used in the multiplex PCR. The CDR3 region of rearranged TCR beta genes was amplified from genomic DNA by a multiplex PCR assay. The amplified TCR beta libraries were sequenced on the Illumina HiSeq System as 87-base-pair reads. In the authors' own workflow: A later analysis counted tens of millions of unique TCR beta chains across the 670 or so repertoires, and some 11 million of these chains were shared by at least two donors. Raw reads were error-corrected and collapsed into unique sequences by a nearest-neighbor algorithm in which closely related sequences were merged to remove PCR and sequencing errors. CDR3 sequences were aligned to IMGT reference sequences to assign V, D and J gene segments. For a sequence to be retained, a match of at least six nucleotides to both a V gene segment and a J gene segment was required. Rearrangements were classified as productive when the CDR3 lacked stop codons and remained in frame with V and J, and all other rearrangements were classified as non-productive. CDR3 was defined according to IMGT convention as the region running from the second conserved V-encoded cysteine to the conserved J-encoded phenylalanine. The earlier analysis of 500 to 650 of the donors excluded any sequence lacking an unambiguous match to a single V gene segment. In an earlier analysis of approximately 500 of the donors, a V segment was called functional when productive rearrangements were above 56.7%, and segregating when the standard deviation between donors exceeded 5%. To diagnose cytomegalovirus status from the catalog of TCR beta chain sequences, a statistical classification framework was built. In a later analysis, V and J genes were assigned by comparing TCR nucleotide sequences against IMGT/GENE-DB human TR gene sequences. In a later analysis, CDR3 sequences and most-parsimonious VDJ recombination scenarios were assigned using the TCRdist pipeline. A later analysis defined each TCR beta chain by its CDR3 amino acid sequence plus V-gene family, and excluded reads lacking a unique V-gene family. A later analysis removed several hundred highly shared, low-generation-probability nucleotide sequences to deal with suspected cross-contamination and a sequencing artifact. In a later analysis, a clonal expansion index was calculated for each public chain from normalized within-repertoire ranks of inferred template counts. Generation probabilities in a later analysis came from a VDJ recombination model fitted to out-of-frame rearrangements, and those results were checked against IGoR. A later analysis scored TCR-TCR, TCR-HLA and TCR-CMV co-occurrence with hypergeometric tests, applying a repertoire-size bias correction to TCR pairs. A later analysis estimated false discovery rates by permuting HLA or CMV assignments 20 times. In a later analysis, co-occurring TCRs were grouped using DBSCAN, and TCRdist sequence similarity was added for clustering within HLA-allele-positive subsets. Repertoires with fewer than 30,000 or more than 120,000 public chains were left out of co-occurrence clustering, as were several repertoires with anomalous nucleotide sharing. TCRdb re-hosts the immuneACCESS table, in-frame sequences only. Its copies lack some clones; in the studies checked, an unresolved V gene accounts for under half of them, and the cause for the rest is not known. The V and J calls and the clone size are those of that table, but D and trimming were determined from the DNA. The sample includes 200,000 to 250,000 clones, with 75% to 90% observed a single time. The ten largest clonotypes hold about 2.5% of the sample.

The cohort comprised under 700 healthy bone marrow donors. All cohort members were sampled while nominally healthy, although unrecorded immune exposures were likely present. The donor was CMV seronegative and belonged to the group of 350 or so seronegative cohort members. Every donor gave a peripheral blood sample, and the peripheral blood mononuclear cells from that sample were used for TCR beta sequencing. Genomic DNA extraction from the blood cell samples was performed with the Qiagen DNeasy Blood Extraction Kit. The chain was built from TRBV7-6 and TRBJ2-4; matching of 5 bases hints at TRBD1 as the D gene. Sequencing was performed on PBMCs. The source of this sequence is a woman in her 40s in good health and CMV-seronegative. CDR3 region: CASSFPPSSPGAKNIQYF. The DNA is as follows: TGTGCCAGCAGCTTCCCTCCGTCGAGCCCAGGGGCCAAAAACATTCAGTACTTC. The variable domain in full, with residues beyond the CDR3 obtained from the reference TRBV7-6 and TRBJ2-4 genes, is GAGVSQSPRYKVTKRGQDVALRCDPISGHVSLYWYRQALGQGPEFLTYFNYEAQQDKSGLPNDRFSAERPEGSISTLTIQRTEQRDSAMYRCASSFPPSSPGAKNIQYFGAGTRLSVL.